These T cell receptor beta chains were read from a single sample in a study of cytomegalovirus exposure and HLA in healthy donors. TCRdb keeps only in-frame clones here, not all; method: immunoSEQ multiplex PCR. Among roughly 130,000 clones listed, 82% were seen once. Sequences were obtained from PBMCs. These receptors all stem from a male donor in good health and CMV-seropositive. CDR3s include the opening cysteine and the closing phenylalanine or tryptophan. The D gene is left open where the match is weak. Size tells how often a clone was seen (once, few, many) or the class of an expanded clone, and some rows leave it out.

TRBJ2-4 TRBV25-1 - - CASSHQGGEAKNIQYF TGTGCCAGCAGCCATCAAGGAGGGGAGGCCAAAAACATTCAGTACTTC
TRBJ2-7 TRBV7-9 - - CASSLVRGGSYEQYF TGTGCCAGCAGCTTAGTGAGGGGGGGCTCCTACGAGCAGTACTTC
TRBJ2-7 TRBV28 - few CASSPHHEQYF TGTGCCAGTAGCCCCCATCACGAGCAGTACTTC
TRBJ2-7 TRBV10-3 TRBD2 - CAISDLLAGGSYEQYF TGTGCCATCAGTGACCTCCTAGCGGGAGGGTCCTACGAGCAGTACTTC
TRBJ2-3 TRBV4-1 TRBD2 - CASSLTSGSTDTQYF TGCGCCAGCTCATTGACTAGCGGGAGCACAGATACGCAGTATTTT
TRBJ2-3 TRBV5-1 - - CASSLETRDTQYF TGCGCCAGCAGCTTGGAAACTAGAGATACGCAGTATTTT
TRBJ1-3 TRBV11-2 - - CASSLRAGSPGNTIYF TGTGCCAGCAGCTTAAGAGCAGGGTCTCCTGGAAACACCATATATTTT
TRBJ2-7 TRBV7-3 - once CASSLSRDSYEQYF TGTGCCAGCAGCTTATCCAGGGATTCCTACGAGCAGTACTTC
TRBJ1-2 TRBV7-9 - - CASSLGGLPYGYTF TGTGCCAGCAGCTTAGGTGGACTTCCCTATGGCTACACCTTC
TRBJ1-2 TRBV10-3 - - CAISVGGFNYGYTF TGTGCCATCAGTGTAGGAGGGTTTAACTATGGCTACACCTTC
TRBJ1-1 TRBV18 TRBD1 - CASSPRGIWTEAFF TGTGCCAGCTCACCCAGGGGGATCTGGACTGAAGCTTTCTTT
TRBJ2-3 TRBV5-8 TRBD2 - CASSSGLAGRTDTQYF TGTGCCAGCAGCTCAGGACTAGCAGGTCGCACAGATACGCAGTATTTT
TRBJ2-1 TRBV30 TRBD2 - CAWSVPAGVGVEQFF TGTGCCTGGAGTGTACCGGCGGGAGTTGGGGTTGAGCAGTTCTTC
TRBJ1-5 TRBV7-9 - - CASSLEVGGNQPQHF TGTGCCAGCAGCTTAGAAGTGGGAGGAAATCAGCCCCAGCATTTT
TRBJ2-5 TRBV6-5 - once CASRADSQETQYF TGTGCCAGCAGAGCCGACAGTCAAGAGACCCAGTACTTC
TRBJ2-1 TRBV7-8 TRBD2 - CASSLGTSGSGRFF TGTGCCAGCAGCTTAGGGACTAGCGGGAGTGGGCGGTTCTTC
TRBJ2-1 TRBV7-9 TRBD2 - CASSQTSGRRLEQFF TGTGCCAGCAGTCAGACTAGCGGGAGACGTCTGGAGCAGTTCTTC
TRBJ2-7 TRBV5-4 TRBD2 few CASSWGGSGTEQYF TGTGCCAGCAGCTGGGGGGGGAGTGGGACCGAGCAGTACTTC
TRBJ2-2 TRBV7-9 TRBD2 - CSSSPLAGANTGELFF TGTTCCAGCAGCCCGCTAGCGGGCGCGAACACCGGGGAGCTGTTTTTT
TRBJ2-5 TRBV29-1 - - CSVAGLGGQETQYF TGCAGCGTTGCAGGGTTAGGGGGCCAAGAGACCCAGTACTTC
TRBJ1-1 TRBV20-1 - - CSASPEAFF TGCAGTGCTAGTCCAGAAGCTTTCTTT
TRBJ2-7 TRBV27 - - CASSFIGVSYEQYF TGTGCCAGCAGTTTTATAGGGGTCTCCTACGAGCAGTACTTC
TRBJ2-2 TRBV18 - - CASSFDRTNTGELFF TGTGCCAGCTCATTCGACAGAACGAACACCGGGGAGCTGTTTTTT
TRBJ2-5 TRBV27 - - CASSLAGLRAGRETQYF TGTGCCAGCAGTTTAGCCGGACTGCGTGCGGGACGAGAGACCCAGTACTTC
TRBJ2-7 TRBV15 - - CATSSHNEQYF TGTGCCACCAGCAGCCACAACGAGCAGTACTTC
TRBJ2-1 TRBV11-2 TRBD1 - CASSLLDREIHEQFF TGTGCCAGCAGCTTACTGGACAGGGAAATACATGAGCAGTTCTTC
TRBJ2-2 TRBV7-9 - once CASSSPTMDTGELFF TGTGCCAGCAGCTCCCCTACTATGGACACCGGGGAGCTGTTTTTT
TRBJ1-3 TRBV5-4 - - CASSLNTGSSGNTIYF TGTGCCAGCAGCTTGAACACGGGAAGCTCTGGAAACACCATATATTTT
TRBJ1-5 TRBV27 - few CASSFHSNQPQHF TGTGCCAGCAGTTTTCATAGCAATCAGCCCCAGCATTTT
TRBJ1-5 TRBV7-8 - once CASSLVGPKAGNQPQHF TGTGCCAGCAGCTTAGTGGGCCCCAAAGCGGGCAATCAGCCCCAGCATTTT
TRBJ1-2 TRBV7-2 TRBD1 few CASSLVPGQYGYTF TGTGCCAGCAGCTTAGTACCGGGACAGTATGGCTACACCTTC
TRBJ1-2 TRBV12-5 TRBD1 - CASGLPGTVNYGYTF TGTGCTAGTGGTTTGCCTGGGACAGTTAACTATGGCTACACCTTC
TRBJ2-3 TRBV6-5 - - CASSYSGLSTDTQYF TGTGCCAGCAGTTACTCGGGACTTAGCACAGATACGCAGTATTTT
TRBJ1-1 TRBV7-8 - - CASSRTQGTEAFF TGTGCCAGCAGCCGGACCCAGGGCACTGAAGCTTTCTTT
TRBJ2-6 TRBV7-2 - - CASSFEGSGANVLTF TGTGCCAGCAGCTTCGAGGGATCTGGGGCCAACGTCCTGACTTTC
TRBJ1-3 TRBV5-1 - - CASSLKEDGQPGDTIYF TGCGCCAGCAGCTTGAAGGAGGACGGGCAACCAGGGGACACCATATATTTT
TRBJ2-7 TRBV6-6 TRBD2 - CASSYSEWTSTPEQYF TGTGCCAGCAGTTACTCGGAGTGGACTAGCACCCCCGAGCAGTACTTC
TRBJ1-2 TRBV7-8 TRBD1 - CASSSQQGPYGYTF TGTGCCAGCAGCTCACAACAGGGGCCCTATGGCTACACCTTC
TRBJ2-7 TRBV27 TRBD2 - CASTVREGIYEQYF TGTGCCAGCACCGTGCGGGAGGGAATTTACGAGCAGTACTTC
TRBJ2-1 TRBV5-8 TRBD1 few CASKTGNSYNEQFF TGTGCCTCGAAGACAGGGAACTCCTACAATGAGCAGTTCTTC
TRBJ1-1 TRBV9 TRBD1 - CASSPTPDRGTEAFF TGTGCCAGCAGCCCAACCCCAGACAGGGGCACTGAAGCTTTCTTT
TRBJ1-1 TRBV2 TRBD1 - CASTRDSPAWVF TGTGCCAGCACCCGGGACAGCCCCGCGTGGGTCTTT
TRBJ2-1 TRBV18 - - CASSPARGDNEQFF TGTGCCAGCTCACCGGCCAGGGGGGACAATGAGCAGTTCTTC
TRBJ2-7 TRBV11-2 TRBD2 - CASGSGRYEQYF TGTGCCAGCGGATCCGGGAGGTACGAGCAGTACTTC
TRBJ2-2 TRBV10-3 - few CAISDITGELFF TGTGCCATCAGTGACATCACCGGGGAGCTGTTTTTT
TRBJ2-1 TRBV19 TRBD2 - CASSYNGRNNEQFF TGTGCCAGTAGTTATAACGGGAGGAACAATGAGCAGTTCTTC